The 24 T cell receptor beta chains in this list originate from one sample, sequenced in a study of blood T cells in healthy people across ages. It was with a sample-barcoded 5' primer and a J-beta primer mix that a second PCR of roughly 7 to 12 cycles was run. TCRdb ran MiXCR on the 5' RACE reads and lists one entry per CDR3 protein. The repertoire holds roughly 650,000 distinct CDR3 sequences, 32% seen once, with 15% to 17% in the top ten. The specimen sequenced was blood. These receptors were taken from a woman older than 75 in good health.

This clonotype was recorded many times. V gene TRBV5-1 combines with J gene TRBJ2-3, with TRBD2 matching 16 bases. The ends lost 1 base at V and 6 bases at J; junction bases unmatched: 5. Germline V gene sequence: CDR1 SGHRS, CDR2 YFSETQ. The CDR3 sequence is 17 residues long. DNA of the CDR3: TGCGCCAGCAGCTTGCCCGGGACTAGCGGGGGGGCGGATACGCAGTATTTT. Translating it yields CASSLPGTSGGADTQYF.

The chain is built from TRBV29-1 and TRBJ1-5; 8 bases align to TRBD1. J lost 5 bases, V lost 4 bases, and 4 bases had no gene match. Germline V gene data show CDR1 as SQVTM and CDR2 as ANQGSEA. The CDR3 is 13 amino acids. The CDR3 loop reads CSVGDRGHQPQHF. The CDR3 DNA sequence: TGCAGCGTTGGAGACAGGGGCCATCAGCCCCAGCATTTT.

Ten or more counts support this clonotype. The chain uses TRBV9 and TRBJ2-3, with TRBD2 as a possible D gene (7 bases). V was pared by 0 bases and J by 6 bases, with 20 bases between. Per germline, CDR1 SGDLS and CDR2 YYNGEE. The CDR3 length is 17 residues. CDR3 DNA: TGTGCCAGCAGCGTAGACAACGTGGGGGGGCTTATGGATACGCAGTATTTT. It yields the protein CASSVDNVGGLMDTQYF.

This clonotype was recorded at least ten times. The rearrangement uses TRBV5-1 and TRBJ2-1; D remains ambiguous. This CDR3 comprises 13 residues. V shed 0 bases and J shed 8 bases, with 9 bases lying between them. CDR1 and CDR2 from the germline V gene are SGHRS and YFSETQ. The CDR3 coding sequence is TGCGCCAGCAGCTTGGTCGAAGGGCATGAGCAGTTCTTC. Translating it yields CASSLVEGHEQFF.

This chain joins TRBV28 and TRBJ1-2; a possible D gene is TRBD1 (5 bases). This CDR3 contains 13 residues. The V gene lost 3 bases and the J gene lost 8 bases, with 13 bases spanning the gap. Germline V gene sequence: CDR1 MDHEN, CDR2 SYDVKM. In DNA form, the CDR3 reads TGTGCCAGCAGTTTGGGGATGGGGGTAGGCTACACCTTC. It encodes CASSLGMGVGYTF.

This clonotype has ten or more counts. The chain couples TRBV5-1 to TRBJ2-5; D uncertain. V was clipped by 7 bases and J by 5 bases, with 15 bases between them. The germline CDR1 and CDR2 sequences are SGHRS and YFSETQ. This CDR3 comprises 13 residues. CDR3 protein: CASYRSPGETQYF. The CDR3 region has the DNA TGCGCCAGCTATCGTTCCCCCGGTGAGACCCAGTACTTC.

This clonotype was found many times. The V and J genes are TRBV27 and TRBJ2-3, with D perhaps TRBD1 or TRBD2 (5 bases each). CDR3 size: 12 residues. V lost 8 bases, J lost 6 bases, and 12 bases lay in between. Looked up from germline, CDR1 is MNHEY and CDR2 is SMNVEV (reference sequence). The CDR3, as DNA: TGTGCCAGCGGTGAGAGGGGCGATACGCAGTATTTT. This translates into CASGERGDTQYF.

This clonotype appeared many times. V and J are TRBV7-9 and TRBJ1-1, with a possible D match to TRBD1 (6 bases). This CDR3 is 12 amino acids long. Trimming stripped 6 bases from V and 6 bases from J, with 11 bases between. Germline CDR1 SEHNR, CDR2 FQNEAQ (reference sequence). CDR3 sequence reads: CASSPGGPEAFF. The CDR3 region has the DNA TGTGCCAGCAGTCCCGGGGGGCCTGAAGCTTTCTTT.

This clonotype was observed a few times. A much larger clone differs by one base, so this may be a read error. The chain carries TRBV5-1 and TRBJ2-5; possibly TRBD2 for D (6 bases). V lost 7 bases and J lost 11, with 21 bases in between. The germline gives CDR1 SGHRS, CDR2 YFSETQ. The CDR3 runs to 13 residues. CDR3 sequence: CASLGGAMNEQYF. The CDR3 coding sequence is TGCGCCAGCCTAGGAGGGGCCATGAATGAGCAGTACTTC.

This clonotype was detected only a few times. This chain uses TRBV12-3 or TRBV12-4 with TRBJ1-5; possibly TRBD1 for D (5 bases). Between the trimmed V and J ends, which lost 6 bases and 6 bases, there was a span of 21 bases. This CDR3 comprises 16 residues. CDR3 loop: CASSALPAQGGQPQHF. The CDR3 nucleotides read TGTGCCAGCAGCGCCCTCCCCGCGCAGGGCGGTCAGCCCCAGCATTTT.

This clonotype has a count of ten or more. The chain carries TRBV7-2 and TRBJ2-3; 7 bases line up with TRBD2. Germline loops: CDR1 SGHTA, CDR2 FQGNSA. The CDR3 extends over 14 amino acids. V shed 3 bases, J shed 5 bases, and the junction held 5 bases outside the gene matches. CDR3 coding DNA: TGTGCCAGCAGCTTGTTCGGGGGGAGAGATACGCAGTATTTT. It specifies CASSLFGGRDTQYF.

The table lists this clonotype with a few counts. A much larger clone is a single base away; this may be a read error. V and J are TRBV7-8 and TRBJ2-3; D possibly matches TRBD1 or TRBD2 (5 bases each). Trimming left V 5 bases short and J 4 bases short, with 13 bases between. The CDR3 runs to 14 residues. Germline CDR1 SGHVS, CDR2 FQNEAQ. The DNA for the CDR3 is TGTGCCAGCAGCCGCGGTCTGGGGGCAGATACGCAGTATTTT. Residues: CASSRGLGADTQYF.

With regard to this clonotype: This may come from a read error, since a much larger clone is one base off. CDR3 nucleotide sequence: TGTGCCAGCAGTTTCGGGGGGGCTAATGAAAAACTGTTTTTT. Its translation is CASSFGGANEKLFF. The chain combines TRBV28 with TRBJ1-4; D may be TRBD1 (5 bases). With 3 bases removed from V and 3 bases from J, the gap between germline ends came to 8 bases. The CDR3 length is 14 residues. CDR1 is MDHEN, CDR2 SYDVKM, per germline.

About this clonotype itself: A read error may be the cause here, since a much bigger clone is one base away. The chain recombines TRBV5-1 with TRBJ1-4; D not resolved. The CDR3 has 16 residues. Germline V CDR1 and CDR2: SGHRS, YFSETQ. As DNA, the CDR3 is TGCGCCAGCAGCATGACGACGGCCTCAACTAATGAAAAACGGTTTTTT. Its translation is CASSMTTASTNEKRFF.

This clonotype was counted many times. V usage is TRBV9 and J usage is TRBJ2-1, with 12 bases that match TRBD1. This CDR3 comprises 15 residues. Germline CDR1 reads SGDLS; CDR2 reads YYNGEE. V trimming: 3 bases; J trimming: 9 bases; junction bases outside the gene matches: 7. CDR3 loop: CASSAGTGGRGEQFF. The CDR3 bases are TGTGCCAGCAGCGCCGGGACAGGGGGCCGAGGTGAGCAGTTCTTC.

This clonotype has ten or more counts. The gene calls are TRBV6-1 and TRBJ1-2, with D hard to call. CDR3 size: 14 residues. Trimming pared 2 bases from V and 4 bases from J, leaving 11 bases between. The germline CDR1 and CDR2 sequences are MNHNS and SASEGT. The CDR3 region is CASSERWPSYGYTF. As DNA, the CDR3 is TGTGCCAGCAGTGAAAGGTGGCCGAGCTATGGCTACACCTTC.

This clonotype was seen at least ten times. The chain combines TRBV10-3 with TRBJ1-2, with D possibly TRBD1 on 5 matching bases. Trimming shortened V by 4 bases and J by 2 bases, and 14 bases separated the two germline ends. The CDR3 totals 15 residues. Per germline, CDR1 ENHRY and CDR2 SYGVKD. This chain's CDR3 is CAISAPLRANYGYTF. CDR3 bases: TGTGCCATCAGTGCCCCTCTCAGGGCGAACTATGGCTACACCTTC.

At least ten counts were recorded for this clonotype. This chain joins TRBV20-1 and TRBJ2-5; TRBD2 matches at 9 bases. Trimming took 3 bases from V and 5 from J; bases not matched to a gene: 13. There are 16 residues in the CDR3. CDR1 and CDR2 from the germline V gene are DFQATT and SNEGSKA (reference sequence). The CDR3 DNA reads TGCAGTGCTAGTCCGGCTAGCGGGGCCGCGGGGGAGACCCAGTACTTC. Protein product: CSASPASGAAGETQYF.

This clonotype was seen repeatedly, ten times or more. The CDR3: CASSQATGAYEQYF. Here the CDR3 DNA reads TGTGCCAGCAGCCAGGCGACAGGAGCCTACGAGCAGTACTTC. The V call is TRBV4-2, the J call TRBJ2-7, with D maybe TRBD1 (6 bases). Germline CDR1 is LGHNA and CDR2 is YNFKEQ. V was clipped by 3 bases and J by 2 bases, with 11 bases between them. This CDR3 comprises 14 residues.

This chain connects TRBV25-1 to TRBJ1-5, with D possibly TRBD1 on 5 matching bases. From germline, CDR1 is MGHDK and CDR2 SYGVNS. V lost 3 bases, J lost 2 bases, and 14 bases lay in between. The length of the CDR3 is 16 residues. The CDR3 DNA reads TGTGCCAGCAGTGACCACCGGGGCTGGGGCAATCAGCCCCAGCATTTT. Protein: CASSDHRGWGNQPQHF.

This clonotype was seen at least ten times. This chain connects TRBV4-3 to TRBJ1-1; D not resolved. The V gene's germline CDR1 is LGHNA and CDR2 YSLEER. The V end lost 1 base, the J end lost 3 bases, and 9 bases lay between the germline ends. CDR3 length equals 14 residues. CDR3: CASSQVAGYTEAFF. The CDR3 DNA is TGCGCCAGCAGCCAAGTGGCCGGATACACTGAAGCTTTCTTT.

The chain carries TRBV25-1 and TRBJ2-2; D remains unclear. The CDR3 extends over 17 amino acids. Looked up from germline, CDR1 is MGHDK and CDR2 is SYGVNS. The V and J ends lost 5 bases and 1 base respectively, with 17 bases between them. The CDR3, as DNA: TGTGCCAGCAGTCCCCCCACACCGTTTTTGAACACCGGGGAGCTGTTTTTT. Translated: CASSPPTPFLNTGELFF.

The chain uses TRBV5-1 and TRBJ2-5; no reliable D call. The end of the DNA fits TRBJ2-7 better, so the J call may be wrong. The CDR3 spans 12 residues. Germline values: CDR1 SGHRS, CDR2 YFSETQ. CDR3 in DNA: TGCGCCAGCAGCTTGGGCAGGCGCGAGCAGTACTTC. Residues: CASSLGRREQYF.

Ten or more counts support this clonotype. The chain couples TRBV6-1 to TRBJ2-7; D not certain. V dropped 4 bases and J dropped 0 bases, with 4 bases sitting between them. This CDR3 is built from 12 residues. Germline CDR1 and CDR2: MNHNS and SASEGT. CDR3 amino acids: CASSVSSYEQYF. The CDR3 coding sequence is TGTGCCAGCAGTGTTAGCTCCTACGAGCAGTACTTC.